The 14 T cell receptor beta chains given below trace back to one sample, sequenced in a study of shared clonotypes between healthy human individuals. Method: immunoSEQ multiplex PCR; TCRdb's copy keeps in-frame clones and lacks some. Of about 460,000 clones in the sample, 77% are singletons; the top ten hold approximately 12%. Sequencing input: PBMCs. All receptors derive from a woman between 40 and 55 years old in good health. Some clones in this sample may be carry-over from other donors' samples.

The genes are TRBV28 and TRBJ1-1, with D hard to call. The CDR3 contains 12 residues. V was pared by 8 bases and J by 1 base, with 8 bases between. Germline V lookup: CDR1 MDHEN, CDR2 SYDVKM. CDR3 coding DNA: TGTGCCAGCGCAACAGCGAACACTGAAGCTTTCTTT. Translation gives CASATANTEAFF. Supplemented by reference TRBV28 and TRBJ1-1, the full variable domain reads DVKVTQSSRYLVKRTGEKVFLECVQDMDHENMFWYRQDPGLGLRLIYFSYDVKMKEKGDIPEGYSVSREKKERFSLILESASTNQTSMYLCASATANTEAFFGQGTRLTVV.

This chain joins TRBV7-9 and TRBJ2-2, with TRBD2 matching over 11 bases. The germline V gene encodes CDR1 SEHNR and CDR2 FQNEAQ (reference sequence). This CDR3 has 17 amino acids. V lost 5 bases to trimming and J lost 1 base; unmatched junction nucleotides: 6. CDR3 region: CASSIRGTSGNTGELFF. CDR3 in DNA: TGTGCCAGCAGCATAAGGGGGACTAGCGGGAACACCGGGGAGCTGTTTTTT.

Only one count was recorded for this clone. The chain joins TRBV7-3 to TRBJ2-1; 9 nucleotides align to TRBD1. The CDR3 has 14 amino acids. The germline gives CDR1 SGHTA, CDR2 FQGTGA. The V and J ends lost 5 bases and 3 bases, in that order; junction bases with no gene match: 2. DNA for the CDR3: TGTGCCAGCAGCGGGACAGGGAGCTACAATGAGCAGTTCTTC. It codes for CASSGTGSYNEQFF. Supplemented by reference TRBV7-3 and TRBJ2-1, the full variable domain reads GAGVSQTPSNKVTEKGKYVELRCDPISGHTALYWYRQSLGQGPEFLIYFQGTGAADDSGLPNDRFFAVRPEGSVSTLKIQRTERGDSAVYLCASSGTGSYNEQFFGPGTRLTVL.

This clone was counted ten times or more. The chain links TRBV28 to TRBJ1-5; the match to TRBD1 covers 7 bases. Germline CDR1 and CDR2: MDHEN and SYDVKM. Trimming at V came to 5 bases and at J to 5 bases, leaving 6 bases not matched to a gene. CDR3 length: 14 residues. CDR3 residues: CASSGGGVDQPQHF. CDR3 nucleotide sequence: TGTGCCAGCAGTGGAGGGGGCGTAGATCAGCCCCAGCATTTT.

The V and J genes are TRBV7-2 and TRBJ2-7, with TRBD1 matching 9 bases. V trimming: 0 bases; J trimming: 4 bases; junction bases outside the gene matches: 10. Germline CDR1 and CDR2: SGHTA and FQGNSA. The CDR3 runs 17 residues. The CDR3 protein is CASSLAYSGTGLYEQYF. CDR3 nucleotides: TGTGCCAGCAGCTTAGCCTATTCCGGGACAGGGTTGTACGAGCAGTACTTC.

The chain employs TRBV6-1 and TRBJ2-1, with a weak D call TRBD1 (6 bases). This CDR3 contains 15 residues. Trimming left V 7 bases short and J 2 bases short, with 15 bases between. Germline V lookup: CDR1 MNHNS, CDR2 SASEGT. CDR3 sequence: CASNFIRQAYNEQFF. The CDR3 coding sequence is TGTGCCAGCAATTTCATTCGACAGGCCTACAATGAGCAGTTCTTC.

Remarks on this clone: In this CDR3 the conserved last residue, phenylalanine or tryptophan, is missing, so a read error is likely. The V call is TRBV5-6, the J call TRBJ1-5; D perhaps matches TRBD1 (5 bases). From germline, CDR1 is SGHDT and CDR2 YYEEEE. The CDR3 consists of 17 residues. V was trimmed by 1 base and J by 0 bases, leaving 14 bases between them. DNA for the CDR3: TGTGCCAGCAGCTTGTACGGGGAGAGGGGTAGCAATCAGCCCCAGCATCTT. Residues: CASSLYGERGSNQPQHL.

Note on this clone: A far larger clone lies a single base away; this is likely a read error. The chain joins TRBV11-2 to TRBJ2-5, with 8 bases aligning to TRBD1. The tail of the sequence fits TRBJ2-7 better, so the J call may be wrong. CDR1 and CDR2 from the germline V gene are SGHAT and FQNNGV. This CDR3 is built from 15 residues. CDR3 nucleotide sequence: TGTGCCAGCAGCTTAGGACAGGGGCTGCGGCACGAGCAGTACTTC. It is translated as CASSLGQGLRHEQYF.

The chain joins TRBV4-1 to TRBJ2-2; D call uncertain. The germline CDR1 and CDR2 sequences are MGHRA and YSYEKL. CDR3 size: 16 residues. The germline V and J ends were trimmed by 2 bases and 4 bases, with 14 bases remaining between them. The CDR3 DNA sequence: TGCGCCAGCAGCCAAAGGGTGGCGTTGGGCACCGGGGAGCTGTTTTTT. The encoded protein is CASSQRVALGTGELFF.

This rearrangement joins TRBV18 to TRBJ1-1; 12 bases align to TRBD1. Trimming took 3 bases from V and 8 from J; bases not matched to a gene: 10. From germline, CDR1 is KGHSH and CDR2 LQKENI. The CDR3 is 16 amino acids. The CDR3 region is CASSPRPGTGGQEAFF. The CDR3 DNA reads TGTGCCAGCTCACCCCGGCCGGGGACAGGGGGCCAAGAAGCTTTCTTT.

Worth noting for this clone: This sample also contains other DNA sequences that code for the same CDR3. The CDR3 spells CASSQGGYEQYF. Here the CDR3 DNA reads TGTGCCAGCAGCCAAGGTGGCTACGAGCAGTACTTC. The V and J genes are TRBV4-2 and TRBJ2-7; no reliable D call. CDR3 size: 12 residues. Trimming left V 1 base short and J 3 bases short, with 4 bases between. Germline V lookup: CDR1 LGHNA, CDR2 YNFKEQ.

The chain uses TRBV30 and TRBJ1-6, with a weak D call TRBD1 (5 bases). Between the trimmed V and J ends, which lost 1 base and 8 bases, there was a span of 12 bases. Germline V lookup: CDR1 GTSNPN, CDR2 SVGIG (reference sequence). The CDR3 runs to 14 residues. CDR3 in amino acids: CAWSARGGDSPLHF. The CDR3 bases are TGTGCCTGGAGTGCAAGGGGAGGGGATTCACCCCTCCACTTT.

The chain is built from TRBV9 and TRBJ2-5, with a weak D call TRBD1 (5 bases). V was clipped by 4 bases and J by 0 bases, with 13 bases between them. The CDR3 spans 15 residues. CDR1 and CDR2 from the germline V gene are SGDLS and YYNGEE. As DNA, the CDR3 is TGTGCCAGCAGCCCCCATCCAGGGAACCAAGAGACCCAGTACTTC. Residues: CASSPHPGNQETQYF.

Comment on this clone: This specimen includes other DNA sequences encoding the same CDR3. V gene TRBV20-1 combines with J gene TRBJ2-5; D tentatively reads TRBD1 or TRBD2 (5 bases each). CDR1 and CDR2 from the germline V gene are DFQATT and SNEGSKA (reference sequence). This CDR3 is 11 amino acids long. V lost 3 bases, J lost 4 bases, and 6 bases lay in between. The CDR3 DNA reads TGCAGTGCTAGTGGGGGAGAGACCCAGTACTTC. Its protein is CSASGGETQYF.